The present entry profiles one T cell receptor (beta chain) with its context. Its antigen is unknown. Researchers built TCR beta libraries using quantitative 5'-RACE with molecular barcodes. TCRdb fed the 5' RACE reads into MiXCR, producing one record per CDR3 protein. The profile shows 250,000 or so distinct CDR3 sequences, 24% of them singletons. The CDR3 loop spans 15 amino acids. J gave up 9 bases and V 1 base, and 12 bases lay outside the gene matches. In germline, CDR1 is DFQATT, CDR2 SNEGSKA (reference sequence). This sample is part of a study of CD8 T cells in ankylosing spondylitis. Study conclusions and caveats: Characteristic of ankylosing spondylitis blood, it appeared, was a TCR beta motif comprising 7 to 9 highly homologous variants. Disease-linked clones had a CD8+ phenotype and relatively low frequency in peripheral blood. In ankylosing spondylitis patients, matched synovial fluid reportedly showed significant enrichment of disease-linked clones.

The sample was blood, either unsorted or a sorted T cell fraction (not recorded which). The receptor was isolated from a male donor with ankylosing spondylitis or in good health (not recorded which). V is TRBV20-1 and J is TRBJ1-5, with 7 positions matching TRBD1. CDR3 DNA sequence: TGCAGTGCTAGAGCGGCAGGGGGAAAGGGGTCGCCCCAGCATTTT. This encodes CSARAAGGKGSPQHF.